A single T cell receptor beta chain is shown here with its context. Its antigen remains unidentified. No much larger clone is present one base from it, and per-base qualities are unavailable. TCR CDR3 regions were amplified from genomic DNA by multiplex PCR using the deep immunoSEQ assay. Genomic DNA extracted from each cell subset was distributed evenly over all wells of several immunoSEQ 96-well plates, and each plate served as one replicate. For sorted subsets, approximately 200 ng of genomic DNA, equivalent to about 30,000 T cell genomes, went into each replicate PCR. Purified libraries were measured with a Qubit 3.0 fluorometer, size-checked on a Bioanalyzer 2100, and measured again with the KAPA Library Quantification kit. A separate single-read 150-cycle Illumina NextSeq 550 flow cell was used to sequence each immunoSEQ 96-well plate. The paper's data handling went like this. Because the immunoSEQ output held only junctional sequences and lacked quality scores, the filtering could not match the filtering applied to full-length reads. Sequences were annotated with PyIR, a Python wrapper for IgBLAST v1.9, using IMGT germline references to assign V/J genes and CDR3. Reads with weak V/J assignments (E-value above 1e-6), missing CDR3, stop codons, out-of-frame junctions, or ambiguous translated residues were removed. V3J clonotypes were defined by identical inferred V gene, J gene, and CDR3 amino acid sequence. The percentage overlap between two repertoires was calculated by dividing the number of shared unique clonotypes by the size of the smaller repertoire. Richness of each repertoire was evaluated using RTK rarefaction, the Chao1 estimator, and Recon v2.1 estimates of unobserved clonotypes. Generation probabilities were computed with OLGA for all TCRbeta clonotypes obtained by the gDNA method from several donors. TCRdb re-hosts the immuneACCESS table, in-frame sequences only. Its copies lack some clones; in the studies checked, an unresolved V gene accounts for under half of them, and the cause for the rest is not known. That table gives V, J and clone size, and the DNA gave D and trimming. The sample data list more than 150,000 clones, and 80% to 95% of these were observed just once. Of the sample, around 0.067% is held by the ten largest clones.

This record comes from a study of shared clonotypes between healthy human individuals (dated by TCRdb to the early 2020s). About the study as a whole: The cohort comprised a couple of women and three men aged 18 to 49 years. For each donor, CD4 naive and CD4 memory were each given three plates, CD8 naive was given two plates, and CD8 memory was given one plate. To estimate repertoire size and how much clonotypes are shared between individuals, the study performed deep sequencing of blood TCR repertoires from roughly five healthy adults. Libraries were prepared and TCR repertoires were sequenced by different laboratories using diverse techniques, in order to increase sequencing depth and limit assay-specific biases. Between about 0.94 and 8.9 billion PBMCs per donor were obtained by leukapheresis.

The paper as a whole reports these results and caveats: Incomplete sequencing was indicated by rarefaction of sorted-subset datasets, despite the large sequencing depth. Because the study included a small number of donors, the genetic and exposure-history diversity represented was limited. Based on pairwise subsampling, the degree of clonotype sharing among donors was expected to be affected by sequencing depth. Larger estimated clonotype richness was generally found for naive subsets than for memory subsets. Higher generation probabilities were observed for clonotypes shared by all four sorted-subset donors than for non-shared clonotypes. Sharing across a handful of donors was observed for 4.5% to 6.5% of naive CD4, less than 4% of naive CD8, roughly 2.4% of memory CD4, and approximately 0.41% of memory CD8 clonotypes. Sampling was restricted to blood, and TCR repertoires in tissues likely differ from the TCR repertoires found in blood.

Donors were healthy HIV-negative adults with no recently reported acute infections or vaccinations. Only Caucasian adults living in Nashville, Tennessee, USA were represented among the donors. CD4+ T cells were enriched by magnetic negative selection; naive cells were then positively selected on CD45RA, and the negative fraction formed the memory subset. Blood was obtained by leukapheresis, after which PBMCs were separated by Ficoll-Histopaque density gradient centrifugation and cryopreserved in liquid nitrogen vapor phase. Purity and quantity of every magnetically sorted T cell population were checked by analytical flow cytometry. Each sorted fraction had its genomic DNA isolated and then quantified by UV absorbance on a Nanodrop 2000c. The germline V gene sets CDR1 to SQVTM and CDR2 to ANQGSEA. The junction shows trimming of 4 bases on V and 8 bases on J, and the gene matches do not reach 9 bases of it. The CDR3 has 14 amino acids, counting the end cysteine and phenylalanine. The CDR3 DNA has 42 bases and is translated from base 1.

The sample comprised naive CD4+ T cells sorted from blood. The meaning of the sample's cell subset or site label: CD45RA+ positively selected. The rearrangement combines TRBV29-1 with TRBJ2-1; 9 middle bases align to TRBD2. This TCR derives from a woman aged 30 to 39 in good health. The CDR3 sequence is CSVAVAGDFDEQFF. The base sequence is TGCAGCGTTGCGGTAGCGGGAGATTTTGATGAGCAGTTCTTC.